Listed here are 32 T cell receptor beta chains from one sample, sequenced in a study of T-cell reconstitution after alpha-beta-depleted transplantation in children. Preparation of the TCRbeta library was carried out with unique molecular identifiers. TCRdb used MiXCR to reprocess the PCR reads, holding one entry per CDR3 protein. The sample lists approximately 980,000 distinct CDR3 sequences; about 30% were seen once. The source material was PBMCs, mostly from graft donor cells, sampled 360 days after TCRalphabeta/CD19-depleted stem cell transplant. The origin of the receptors is a boy under two years old who had a stem cell transplant for SCID, so the T cells may come from the graft donor.

V and J are TRBV11-3 and TRBJ2-7, with a possible D match to TRBD1 (5 bases). The germline gives CDR1 SGHNT, CDR2 YENEEA. V dropped 5 bases and J dropped 5 bases, with 19 bases sitting between them. CDR3 length equals 15 residues. The CDR3 is CASSPLTDTFHEQYF. In DNA, the CDR3 is TGTGCCAGCAGCCCCCTTACGGACACCTTCCACGAGCAGTACTTC.

A few counts support this clonotype. The gene calls are TRBV7-2 and TRBJ1-4, with 7 positions matching TRBD1. The CDR3 has 13 residues. The germline CDR1 and CDR2 sequences are SGHTA and FQGNSA. V dropped 5 bases and J dropped 5; count of bases not matched to a gene: 2. The CDR3 spells CASSRGQNEKLFF. CDR3 nucleotide sequence: TGTGCCAGCAGCAGGGGACAGAATGAAAAACTGTTTTTT.

V usage is TRBV4-1 and J usage is TRBJ2-2; 8 nucleotides match TRBD2. The CDR3 is 16 residues long. Trimming took 4 bases from V and 1 from J; bases not matched to a gene: 5. Germline CDR1 and CDR2: MGHRA and YSYEKL. As DNA, the CDR3 is TGCGCCAGCAGCCGGGGGAGCGGGGGGAACACCGGGGAGCTGTTTTTT. Protein product: CASSRGSGGNTGELFF.

This sequence joins TRBV27 and TRBJ2-7; the match to TRBD1 covers 11 bases. Germline assignment: CDR1 MNHEY and CDR2 SMNVEV (reference sequence). V lost 7 bases and J lost 7; bases outside the gene matches: 9. The CDR3 covers 14 residues. The CDR3 reads CASNPDRGLGEQYF. The DNA of the CDR3 is TGTGCCAGCAACCCGGACAGGGGGCTCGGAGAGCAGTACTTC.

This clonotype was counted only a few times. The chain employs TRBV5-5 and TRBJ2-1; D tentatively reads TRBD1 or TRBD2 (6 bases each). Between the trimmed V and J ends, which lost 0 bases and 3 bases, there was a span of 13 bases. CDR3 length: 16 residues. Germline V gene sequence: CDR1 SGHKS, CDR2 YYEKEE (reference sequence). Here the CDR3 reads CASSLAARGVYNEQFF. In nucleotides, the CDR3 is TGTGCCAGCAGCTTGGCCGCGAGGGGGGTCTACAATGAGCAGTTCTTC.

The chain links TRBV9 to TRBJ2-7, with D possibly matching TRBD2 (6 bases). The CDR3 is made up of 14 amino acids. Per germline, CDR1 SGDLS and CDR2 YYNGEE. Trimming pared 2 bases from V and 0 bases from J, leaving 9 bases between. This CDR3 is CASSVHGSSYEQYF. CDR3 in DNA: TGTGCCAGCAGCGTGCACGGGAGCTCCTACGAGCAGTACTTC.

The chain recombines TRBV6-5 with TRBJ2-3, with 7 bases lining up with TRBD2. CDR1 MNHEY and CDR2 SVGAGI come from the germline V gene. This CDR3 is 16 amino acids long. With 2 bases clipped from V and 8 bases from J, the junction kept 13 bases outside the gene matches. The CDR3 coding sequence is TGTGCCAGCAGTTACGAAGGCGGGGGTGCCGTATTTACGCAGTATTTT. Residues: CASSYEGGGAVFTQYF.

This chain links TRBV10-3 with TRBJ2-2; D may match TRBD1 or TRBD2 (5 bases each). The germline V and J ends were trimmed by 9 bases and 0 bases, with 11 bases remaining between them. The V gene's germline CDR1 is ENHRY and CDR2 SYGVKD. The CDR3 contains 14 residues. CDR3 in amino acids: CAMAGTANTGELFF. The CDR3, as DNA: TGTGCCATGGCCGGGACGGCGAACACCGGGGAGCTGTTTTTT.

The V and J genes are TRBV2 and TRBJ2-1; 11 nucleotides line up with TRBD2. Per the germline V gene, CDR1 is SNHLY and CDR2 is FYNNEI. The CDR3 is made up of 17 amino acids. Trimming at V came to 6 bases and at J to 2 bases, leaving 9 bases not matched to a gene. CDR3 nucleotide sequence: TGTGCCAGCAGCGAGAATCCGGGACTAGCGGCCTACAATGAGCAGTTCTTC. It specifies CASSENPGLAAYNEQFF.

J is TRBJ2-3 and V is TRBV20-1; 9 bases match TRBD1. This CDR3 region has 14 residues. J gave up 5 bases and V 2 bases, and 5 bases lay outside the gene matches. Germline V gene lookup returns CDR1 DFQATT and CDR2 SNEGSKA (reference sequence). CDR3 in DNA: TGCAGTGCTAGATACAGGGGGCTCGGAGATACGCAGTATTTT. It codes for CSARYRGLGDTQYF.

This chain connects TRBV10-3 to TRBJ2-3, with 11 bases fitting TRBD1. The length of the CDR3 is 19 residues. Germline CDR1 and CDR2: ENHRY and SYGVKD. After removal of 8 bases from V and 3 bases from J, the junction contained 19 bases not matched to a gene. The CDR3 sequence: CAIAHRGDRGLQWTDTQYF. In nucleotides, the CDR3 is TGTGCCATCGCCCACCGTGGGGACAGGGGGTTACAGTGGACAGATACGCAGTATTTT.

A few counts support this clonotype. The rearrangement uses TRBV20-1 and TRBJ2-3; 8 bases are a match to TRBD1. CDR3 length: 15 residues. Trimming at V came to 1 base and at J to 2 bases, leaving 5 bases not matched to a gene. Germline values: CDR1 DFQATT, CDR2 SNEGSKA (reference sequence). CDR3 in amino acids: CSARAPGQATDTQYF. CDR3 DNA sequence: TGCAGTGCTAGAGCTCCGGGACAGGCCACAGATACGCAGTATTTT.

The chain couples TRBV7-2 to TRBJ2-2; no definite D call. The CDR3 runs to 15 residues. Trimming pared 1 base from V and 7 bases from J, leaving 13 bases between. Germline V gene sequence: CDR1 SGHTA, CDR2 FQGNSA. The CDR3 sequence is CASSLGRATVGELFF. The CDR3, as DNA: TGTGCCAGCAGCTTAGGGCGAGCAACGGTCGGGGAGCTGTTTTTT. Based on the CDR3 plus reference TRBV7-2 and TRBJ2-2, the full variable domain is GAGVSQSPSNKVTEKGKDVELRCDPISGHTALYWYRQSLGQGLEFLIYFQGNSAPDKSGLPSDRFSAERTGGSVSTLTIQRTQQEDSAVYLCASSLGRATVGELFFGEGSRLTVL.

This sequence joins TRBV2 and TRBJ2-7, with D tentatively TRBD2 (5 bases). Trimming pared 2 bases from V and 4 bases from J, leaving 15 bases between. The CDR3 has 15 amino acids. Germline loops: CDR1 SNHLY, CDR2 FYNNEI. CDR3 in DNA: TGTGCCAGCAGTGAATGGAGAGGGCTAGCTTACGAGCAGTACTTC. This encodes CASSEWRGLAYEQYF.

The chain recombines TRBV12-3 or TRBV12-4 with TRBJ2-7; perhaps TRBD2 as D (5 bases). CDR3 length: 15 residues. V was shortened by 7 bases and J by 3 bases, with 19 bases between the two germline ends. For the CDR3, the DNA is TGTGCCAGCACCGTTCACGACCCCCGGGGCTACGAGCAGTACTTC. Translating it yields CASTVHDPRGYEQYF.

CDR3 nucleotides: TGTGCCAGCAGTGGGGGATCCGGCGGATCTGGAAACACCATATATTTT. It translates to CASSGGSGGSGNTIYF. The chain couples TRBV6-1 to TRBJ1-3; D ambiguous. V lost 4 bases and J lost 1, with 14 bases in between. Germline V gives CDR1 MNHNS, CDR2 SASEGT. The CDR3 is made up of 16 amino acids.

The rearrangement joins TRBV6-2 or TRBV6-3 to TRBJ1-1; a weak D match, TRBD1 (6 bases). Germline-derived CDR1 and CDR2 are MNHEY and SVGEGT. The CDR3 has 14 amino acids. V dropped 7 bases and J dropped 1 base, with 13 bases sitting between them. The CDR3 is CASIRGRPNTEAFF. DNA of the CDR3: TGTGCCAGCATCAGGGGACGACCGAACACTGAAGCTTTCTTT.

This clonotype showed up just a few times. This chain uses TRBV6-1 with TRBJ1-4; a possible D gene is TRBD1 (5 bases). Trimming pared 8 bases from V and 9 bases from J, leaving 19 bases between. The CDR3 totals 14 residues. Germline V gives CDR1 MNHNS, CDR2 SASEGT. For the CDR3, the DNA is TGTGCCAGCGGCCCGGGACTGACGTCCCAAAAACTGTTTTTT. Translated: CASGPGLTSQKLFF.

This rearrangement joins TRBV7-9 to TRBJ2-7; the D is unclear. V shed 5 bases and J shed 5 bases, with 13 bases lying between them. Germline V gene lookup returns CDR1 SEHNR and CDR2 FQNEAQ (reference sequence). This CDR3 is 13 amino acids long. The CDR3 DNA reads as TGTGCCAGCAGCCCCGAGGCGGCTAACGAGCAGTACTTC. Translated, it gives CASSPEAANEQYF. The full variable domain, in which reference TRBV7-9 and TRBJ2-7 provide the parts outside the CDR3, is DTGVSQNPRHKITKRGQNVTFRCDPISEHNRLYWYRQTLGQGPEFLTYFQNEAQLEKSRLLSDRFSAERPKGSFSTLEIQRTEQGDSAMYLCASSPEAANEQYFGPGTRLTVT.

The rearrangement joins TRBV6-5 to TRBJ1-2, with 9 bases fitting TRBD1. The CDR3 is 15 residues long. Germline V gene sequence: CDR1 MNHEY, CDR2 SVGAGI. V trimming: 1 base; J trimming: 2 bases; junction bases outside the gene matches: 2. This chain's CDR3 is CASSYWGQGNYGYTF. The CDR3, as DNA: TGTGCCAGCAGTTACTGGGGACAGGGCAACTATGGCTACACCTTC.

V usage is TRBV12-3 or TRBV12-4 and J usage is TRBJ1-1; D call uncertain. This CDR3 has 12 amino acids. V was clipped by 7 bases and J by 8 bases, with 14 bases between them. CDR3 region: CASTLSPTEAFF. The CDR3 DNA sequence: TGTGCCAGCACCCTTTCACCAACCGAAGCTTTCTTT.

The chain uses TRBV19 and TRBJ1-2; maybe TRBD1 (5 bases). V gave up 5 bases and J gave up 6 bases, with 16 bases separating them. Germline CDR1 LNHDA, CDR2 SQIVND (reference sequence). The CDR3 length is 14 residues. The CDR3: CASSQSSGDHGYTF. The CDR3 coding sequence is TGTGCCAGTAGTCAGAGTTCGGGGGATCATGGCTACACCTTC.

The V and J genes are TRBV12-3 or TRBV12-4 and TRBJ1-1; D might be TRBD1 (5 bases). Trimming cost V 8 bases and J 2 bases, with 21 bases left between them. CDR3 length: 16 amino acids. CDR3: CASGKLRARSNTEAFF. CDR3 in DNA: TGTGCCAGCGGCAAGCTCAGGGCAAGGAGTAACACTGAAGCTTTCTTT.

V usage is TRBV4-1 and J usage is TRBJ1-1; no definite D call. Trimming left V 0 bases short and J 10 bases short, with 21 bases between. This CDR3 is 16 amino acids long. Germline lookup yields CDR1 MGHRA and CDR2 YSYEKL. The CDR3 here is CASSQDFDFSLRRAFF. CDR3 in DNA: TGCGCCAGCAGCCAAGATTTCGATTTCTCGCTTCGCCGAGCTTTCTTT.

The chain joins TRBV6-5 to TRBJ1-5, with TRBD1 as a possible D gene (5 bases). The germline V gene encodes CDR1 MNHEY and CDR2 SVGAGI. Trimming shortened V by 0 bases and J by 4 bases, and 10 bases separated the two germline ends. The CDR3 spans 15 residues. This CDR3 reads CASSYSMAGNQPQHF. The CDR3 DNA sequence: TGTGCCAGCAGTTACTCGATGGCAGGGAATCAGCCCCAGCATTTT.

This clonotype was observed a handful of times. The genes are TRBV18 and TRBJ2-3; 10 bases align to TRBD2. The CDR3 runs 17 residues. Trimming removed 1 base from V and 5 bases from J; junction bases left unmatched: 9. CDR1 and CDR2 from the germline V gene are KGHSH and LQKENI. The CDR3 loop reads CASSPRISGGAGDTQYF. For the CDR3, the DNA is TGTGCCAGCTCACCACGGATAAGCGGGGGGGCTGGAGATACGCAGTATTTT.

The chain employs TRBV11-2 and TRBJ2-1, with TRBD1 matching over 9 bases. V dropped 5 bases and J dropped 6; count of bases not matched to a gene: 14. Germline V gene sequence: CDR1 SGHAT, CDR2 FQNNGV. This CDR3 is 17 amino acids long. DNA for the CDR3: TGTGCCAGCAGCCTTAGTATACAGGGGGCTGCACTCAATGAGCAGTTCTTC. It translates to CASSLSIQGAALNEQFF.

The gene calls are TRBV18 and TRBJ1-2; 8 positions agree with TRBD1. V dropped 3 bases and J dropped 4; count of bases not matched to a gene: 7. The CDR3 totals 15 residues. Germline V gene sequence: CDR1 KGHSH, CDR2 LQKENI. CDR3 protein: CASSPGQGLSYGYTF. CDR3 in DNA: TGTGCCAGCTCACCTGGACAGGGTCTCTCCTATGGCTACACCTTC.

This clonotype was detected ten times or more. CDR3 coding DNA: TGTGCCAGCAGCTTAGACAGGCCGAACACCGGGGAGCTGTTTTTT. It codes for CASSLDRPNTGELFF. The chain combines TRBV7-9 with TRBJ2-2; perhaps TRBD1 as D (5 bases). The CDR3 has 15 residues. CDR1 is SEHNR, CDR2 FQNEAQ, per germline (reference sequence). Trimming left V 1 base short and J 0 bases short, with 6 bases between.

This clonotype was seen ten or more times. V and J are TRBV20-1 and TRBJ2-7; D assignment may be TRBD1 or TRBD2 (5 bases each). CDR3 length equals 14 residues. Germline CDR1 and CDR2: DFQATT and SNEGSKA (reference sequence). Trimming stripped 3 bases from V and 3 bases from J, with 15 bases between. The CDR3 DNA follows: TGCAGTGCTAGTTCCCCGGGACGTATCTACGAGCAGTACTTC. Its translation is CSASSPGRIYEQYF.

In its sample, this clonotype was seen a few times. V usage is TRBV5-1 and J usage is TRBJ2-2, with 8 bases aligning to TRBD1. This CDR3 has 17 residues. V shed 4 bases, J shed 1 base, and the junction held 9 bases outside the gene matches. Germline V gene sequence: CDR1 SGHRS, CDR2 YFSETQ. CDR3 in amino acids: CASSPDPGTGNTGELFF. DNA for the CDR3: TGCGCCAGCAGCCCAGACCCCGGGACAGGGAACACCGGGGAGCTGTTTTTT. The whole variable domain, remainder taken from reference TRBV5-1 and TRBJ2-2, is KAGVTQTPRYLIKTRGQQVTLSCSPISGHRSVSWYQQTPGQGLQFLFEYFSETQRNKGNFPGRFSGRQFSNSRSEMNVSTLELGDSALYLCASSPDPGTGNTGELFFGEGSRLTVL.

This clonotype was recorded a few times. The rearrangement links TRBV5-1 to TRBJ2-7; no reliable D call. The length of the CDR3 is 12 residues. The V and J ends lost 0 bases and 6 bases respectively, with 7 bases between them. The V gene's germline CDR1 is SGHRS and CDR2 YFSETQ. This chain's CDR3 is CASSLGGAEQYF. The DNA of the CDR3 is TGCGCCAGCAGCTTGGGAGGAGCCGAGCAGTACTTC.